The source of this TCR beta chain is a study of T-cell memory formation after mild COVID-19 (dated by TCRdb to the early 2020s). Notes on the research overall: TCR sequence clusters from the two donors were largely donor specific. In a couple of donors, T-cell clones that expanded and contracted after mild COVID-19 were tracked by sequencing TCRalpha and TCRbeta repertoires over time. The cohort was made up of two young adult volunteers, one female and one male, who were previously healthy.

This clonotype appeared many times. No antigen is known for it. Within one base of it there is no much larger clone, and no base qualities were kept. The germline V gene gives CDR1 as MNHEY and CDR2 as SVGAGI. Here V drops 11 bases and J drops 4 bases, and the junction holds 6 bases not matched to any gene. CDR3 length: 13 amino acids, cysteine to phenylalanine. Here the CDR3 DNA is all that survives: 39 bases in frame from base 1. The sequencing machine was an Illumina NovaSeq 6000. TCRalpha and TCRbeta cDNA libraries were built by 5'RACE with constant-segment primers, adding sample barcodes and unique molecular identifiers. RNA was extracted from every sample with Trizol reagent. Amplification of the libraries took two PCR steps, and the second step added a second sample barcode plus Illumina TruSeq adapters. The libraries were sequenced on an Illumina NovaSeq using 2 x 150 bp paired-end reads. The study's own analysis went as follows. With migec v1.2.7, reads were demultiplexed and then collapsed into UMI-guided consensus sequences. Using mixcr v2.1.11, the UMI consensuses were aligned to TRA and TRB V and J templates and assembled into clonotypes. Clonotypes were classified as expanded or contracted when called significant by both edgeR and NoisET, with noise models trained on biological replicates. For edgeR calls, the thresholds were a false discovery rate-adjusted p below 0.01 and a log2 fold-change of 1. PCA with hierarchical clustering of max-normalized trajectories of the 1000 most abundant clonotypes was used as exploratory dynamics analysis. Separately sequenced CD4+ and CD8+ repertoires were used to assign a CD4 or CD8 phenotype to each responding clone. In TCRdb, the public reads were trimmed at Q25 with fastp and aligned with MiXCR, with productive beta chains retained. Rows are combined by CDR3 protein, so each entry shows the most common genes and DNA. Clone size and V and J calls follow TCRdb, not the original study. In all, the sample holds under 350,000 distinct CDR3 sequences, and 15% to 20% of those were seen once. The ten largest clones add up to 20% to 25% of the sample.

General findings and caveats noted by the study authors: The study included only a couple of mild cases, and larger cohorts that include severe cases with pre-infection samples were judged to be necessary. Contracting CD4+ clones appeared mostly in the CM and EM memory subsets, whereas CD8+ clones were enriched in EMRA. SARS-CoV-2 specificity of the second-wave clones peaking on day 37 was not confirmed. Some responding clones were detected in pre-infection memory, which suggested that pre-existing cross-reactive memory T cells had joined the SARS-CoV-2 response. From day 15 to 85, contracting clones showed balanced CD4/CD8 phenotypes, whereas a second wave of clones that expanded from day 15 to 37 leaned towards CD4+.

Ficoll-Paque density gradient centrifugation was the method used to isolate PBMCs. The sample taken for sequencing was PBMCs or a T cell subset sorted from them (not recorded which). The rearrangement joined TRBV6-5 to TRBJ2-2; TRBD1 lines up with 8 middle nucleotides. This TCR derives from a man aged 18 to 29 who had mild COVID-19 (a few samples of this study predate the infection). The sample titles of this study are shuffled in the database, so cell type and time point are left out; the donor was told from shared clones. The nucleotides read TGTGCCTTCCGGGACAGGCTCACCGGGGAGCTGTTTTTT. Translated, this gives CAFRDRLTGELFF.